Listed below are T cell receptor beta chains from one sample, sequenced in a study of shared T cell receptors in the human thymus. The assay was immunoSEQ multiplex PCR, and TCRdb's table has in-frame clones only and misses some. The table has more than 550,000 clones, around 87% seen once; the top ten hold more than 0.009%. The sample also formed part of further work on human thymus T cells.

What was sequenced was thymocytes. These receptors came from a boy under two years old with a congenital heart defect. Each CDR3 is given with its conserved first and last residue. The order of the fields is CDR3 DNA, CDR3 protein, V gene, clone size, J gene, D gene. D genes are given only for firm matches. Size values are once, few and many counts, or a class for expanded clones, and some rows have none.

TGTGCCAGCAGTTTGGGGGCGGGAGGGATGTACAATGAGCAGTTCTTC CASSLGAGGMYNEQFF TRBV27 NA TRBJ2-1 TRBD2
TGCGCCAGCAGCCAAGATTGGCCAGGGGATCCTCTCCACTTT CASSQDWPGDPLHF TRBV4-1 NA TRBJ1-6 NA
TGCAGTGCTTCACAGGGGGAGACCCAGTACTTC CSASQGETQYF TRBV20-1 NA TRBJ2-5 TRBD1
TGCGCCAGCAGCCAACGACAGGGAGATCAGCCCCAGCATTTT CASSQRQGDQPQHF TRBV4-3 NA TRBJ1-5 TRBD1
TGTGCCAGCAGCCAAACCCCCGGGACTAGCGGGGGGGCTATCGCAGATACGCAGTATTTT CASSQTPGTSGGAIADTQYF TRBV4-2 NA TRBJ2-3 TRBD2
TGTGCCAGCAGCTTGGAAGCGGTTAGGGAAAAACTGTTTTTT CASSLEAVREKLFF TRBV5-8 once TRBJ1-4 NA
TGCGCCAGCAGCCAAGACAGGGGGAATAATTCACCCCTCCACTTT CASSQDRGNNSPLHF TRBV4-1 NA TRBJ1-6 TRBD1
TGTGCCAGCAGTCCAGACAGCACCCTGGATCAGCCCCAGCATTTT CASSPDSTLDQPQHF TRBV6-1 NA TRBJ1-5 NA
TGTGCCAGCAGCTTGGAGCCGTATCAGCCCCAGCATTTT CASSLEPYQPQHF TRBV5-8 NA TRBJ1-5 NA
TGCGCCAGCAGCCAAGTAGTAGGACAGCAGACCTACGAGCAGTACTTC CASSQVVGQQTYEQYF TRBV4-3 NA TRBJ2-7 NA
TGCGCCACGACAGGGGAAGGGGAGACCCAGTACTTC CATTGEGETQYF TRBV10-2 once TRBJ2-5 TRBD1
TGTGCCAGCAGCTTGACAGGGGACTCGTATGGCTACACCTTC CASSLTGDSYGYTF TRBV5-5 NA TRBJ1-2 TRBD1
TGTGCCATCAGTGAGTCGACTCGACAGGGAAACTCCTACGAGCAGTACTTC CAISESTRQGNSYEQYF TRBV10-3 NA TRBJ2-7 TRBD1
TGTGCCAGCAGTTACTCGCGGGGGGGCCCTTCCGGGGAGCTGTTTTTT CASSYSRGGPSGELFF TRBV6-5 NA TRBJ2-2 TRBD2
TGTGCCAGTAGTCCATCTGACAGAGAATACGAGCAGTACTTC CASSPSDREYEQYF TRBV19 few TRBJ2-7 NA
TGTGCCAGCAGCTTAGCGGGGGGTCCCGCAGATACGCAGTATTTT CASSLAGGPADTQYF TRBV7-9 NA TRBJ2-3 NA
TGTGCCAGCAGTGTGAACAGGGGTAATGAAGCTTTCTTT CASSVNRGNEAFF TRBV7-3 NA TRBJ1-1 TRBD1
TGTGCCAGCAGCGCCAGCGGGGGGGCCAATGAGCAGTTCTTC CASSASGGANEQFF TRBV7-6 NA TRBJ2-1 TRBD2
TGCAGCGTTGTGGGGCAAGGTGGTGAAAAACTGTTTTTT CSVVGQGGEKLFF TRBV29-1 NA TRBJ1-4 NA
TGTGCCAGCAGCTCTCAGGGGTACGGGGCCAACGTCCTGACTTTC CASSSQGYGANVLTF TRBV28 NA TRBJ2-6 NA
TGTGCCAGCAGCGTAGCTATGCCGGGGGGGCCCTACAATGAGCAGTTCTTC CASSVAMPGGPYNEQFF TRBV9 NA TRBJ2-1 TRBD2
TGTGCCAGCAGCTTAGAGAGGGTACAAGCGGGAGGGCCGTACGAGCAGTACTTC CASSLERVQAGGPYEQYF TRBV13 NA TRBJ2-7 TRBD2
TGCGCCAGCAGCCAAAACAGTCCTAGCGCATCTTGGGAGCAGTACTTC CASSQNSPSASWEQYF TRBV4-3 NA TRBJ2-5 NA
TGCGCCAGCAGCAACGAACAGGGAGAGACCCAGTACTTC CASSNEQGETQYF TRBV4-1 NA TRBJ2-5 NA
TGCGCCAGCAGCCCGACGACTTCCTCTGAACCGGGACAGGGTTGCACCGGGGAGCTGTTTTTT CASSPTTSSEPGQGCTGELFF TRBV4-3 few TRBJ2-2 TRBD1
TGTGCCAGCAGTGTTCGCCGGCAGGGGATATCCTACAATGAGCAGTTCTTC CASSVRRQGISYNEQFF TRBV28 NA TRBJ2-1 NA
TGTGCCAGCAAGGAAAGCGAAATCGGAGGGCCGGAAGAGACCCAGTACTTC CASKESEIGGPEETQYF TRBV2 NA TRBJ2-5 NA
TGTGCCAGCACCGACAGGGTAGGCTTCGAGCAGTACTTC CASTDRVGFEQYF TRBV2 NA TRBJ2-7 TRBD1
TGTGCCAGCAGCTTAGTCCAGGCAGTCGCAGATACGCAGTATTTT CASSLVQAVADTQYF TRBV7-6 NA TRBJ2-3 NA
TGTGCCAGCAGCCCCAAATCCAAGGACAGGGCCAACACTGAAGCTTTCTTT CASSPKSKDRANTEAFF TRBV9 NA TRBJ1-1 TRBD1
TGCGCCAGCAGTGTAAACACCGGGGAGCTGTTTTTT CASSVNTGELFF TRBV4-1 NA TRBJ2-2 NA
TGTGCCAGCAGCACGGGACAGCCGAACACTGAAGCTTTCTTT CASSTGQPNTEAFF TRBV11-2 NA TRBJ1-1 TRBD1
TGCAGCGTTCCCCGGGACAGGAATTCCTATGGCTACACCTTC CSVPRDRNSYGYTF TRBV29-1 NA TRBJ1-2 TRBD1
TGTGCCAGCAGTCCTACGACAGGGGTTGAGTTCTTC CASSPTTGVEFF TRBV28 NA TRBJ2-1 TRBD1
TGTGCCAGCAGTTCCTCCAGGGACTCTAGCAATCAGCCCCAGCATTTT CASSSSRDSSNQPQHF TRBV28 few TRBJ1-5 NA
TGTGCCAGCAGTGCCCCTACTAGCGGACCCTACAATGAGCAGTTCTTC CASSAPTSGPYNEQFF TRBV6-6 NA TRBJ2-1 TRBD2
TGTGCCAGCAGTTCGCCGACAAGGGACAGAGCCTACGAGCAGTACTTC CASSSPTRDRAYEQYF TRBV27 NA TRBJ2-7 TRBD1
TGCGCCAGCAGCCGTATCAAGGTATACAGGGCCCGACCGAACACTGAAGCTTTCTTT CASSRIKVYRARPNTEAFF TRBV4-1 NA TRBJ1-1 NA
TGTGCCAGCAGCCAAGGGACAGGTGCCGGACTAGCGGGAGGCACCTCCTACAATGAGCAGTTCTTC CASSQGTGAGLAGGTSYNEQFF TRBV16 NA TRBJ2-1 TRBD2
TGTGCCAGCAGGGAACAGGTTTATAGCAATCAGCCCCAGCATTTT CASREQVYSNQPQHF TRBV6-6 NA TRBJ1-5 NA
TGCGCCAGCAGCTTTTTAAACAATGAGCAGTTCTTC CASSFLNNEQFF TRBV5-1 NA TRBJ2-1 NA
TGCGCCAGCAGCCAAGATTTCTACAGCCGCTACAATGAGCAGTTCTTC CASSQDFYSRYNEQFF TRBV4-3 NA TRBJ2-1 NA
TGCAGTGACACCTACACTGAAGCTTTCTTT CSDTYTEAFF TRBV20-1 NA TRBJ1-1 NA
TGTGCCAGCAGCGTAGTAGGGGGGGGGACTAGCGGAGATCTCACAGATACGCAGTATTTT CASSVVGGGTSGDLTDTQYF TRBV9 NA TRBJ2-3 TRBD2
TGTGCCAGCAGTGAAGCCCAGGTGAGTCGGCAGTACTTC CASSEAQVSRQYF TRBV6-1 NA TRBJ2-5 NA
TGCGCCAGCAGCCAAGCGCAGCGCGGGGGGGCCGCAGATACGCAGTATTTT CASSQAQRGGAADTQYF TRBV4-3 NA TRBJ2-3 TRBD2
TGTGCCAGCAGCGTAGCATTGCAAGAGACCCAGTACTTC CASSVALQETQYF TRBV9 NA TRBJ2-5 NA